These 14 T cell receptor beta chains share one sample of origin, sequenced in a study of CD8+CD57+ T cells in acquired aplastic anemia. Genomic DNA constituted the template upon which TCR beta VDJ and CDR3 profiling was performed. MiXCR was run by TCRdb on the reads, yielding one entry per CDR3 protein. The sample holds more than 150,000 distinct CDR3 sequences, about half seen once. Patients who underwent sequencing had shown CD8+CD57+ cell expansion by flow cytometry. Sequencing input: sorted CD4+, CD8+, or CD8+CD57+ T cells (not recorded which) from PBMCs. These receptor sequences come from a human donor with aplastic anemia.

The chain is built from TRBV5-4 and TRBJ1-1; D is unresolved. CDR1 is SGHNT and CDR2 is YYREEE in the germline V gene (reference sequence). Trimming removed 7 bases at V and 4 bases at J, with 11 bases between. This CDR3 region has 12 residues. The CDR3: CASGTKSTEAFF. The CDR3 DNA follows: TGTGCCAGCGGTACGAAGAGCACTGAAGCTTTCTTT.

The chain employs TRBV2 and TRBJ1-6, with D uncertain. The CDR3 length is 15 residues. Trimming left V 5 bases short and J 7 bases short, with 15 bases between. Germline assignment: CDR1 SNHLY and CDR2 FYNNEI. The CDR3 sequence is CASSSNSIPNSPLHF. The CDR3 region has the DNA TGTGCCAGCAGTTCCAACAGTATTCCGAATTCACCCCTCCACTTT.

There are a few counts of this clonotype. The chain couples TRBV20-1 to TRBJ2-5; 9 bases agree with TRBD1. Unmatched junction bases numbered 12, after V lost 6 bases and J lost 4 bases. CDR3 length equals 15 residues. Germline lookup yields CDR1 DFQATT and CDR2 SNEGSKA (reference sequence). The chain's CDR3 is CSAPLGTGRAETQYF. CDR3 DNA: TGCAGTGCACCTCTCGGGACAGGGAGGGCAGAGACCCAGTACTTC.

The rearrangement links TRBV19 to TRBJ2-7, with 7 nucleotides matching TRBD2. Germline V gene lookup returns CDR1 LNHDA and CDR2 SQIVND (reference sequence). The junction had 5 bases not matched to a gene; V was cut back by 4 bases and J by 2 bases. This CDR3 has 14 amino acids. The CDR3 protein is CASSKRGSPYEQYF. DNA of the CDR3: TGTGCCAGTAGTAAGCGGGGTAGCCCCTACGAGCAGTACTTC.

This chain joins TRBV5-1 and TRBJ2-7; perhaps TRBD1 as D (6 bases). The V and J ends lost 4 bases and 6 bases respectively, with 23 bases between them. This CDR3 contains 16 residues. Germline V gives CDR1 SGHRS, CDR2 YFSETQ. For the CDR3, the DNA is TGCGCCAGCAGCCACGGCACAGGGTCTATTTTCTCCGAGCAGTACTTC. Its translation is CASSHGTGSIFSEQYF.

V usage is TRBV25-1 and J usage is TRBJ1-3; D remains unclear. The CDR3 has 12 residues. Trimming took off 4 bases at V and 8 bases at J, with 9 bases between the two ends. CDR1 and CDR2 from the germline V gene are MGHDK and SYGVNS. The CDR3 is CASSGGGDTIYF. The CDR3 nucleotides are TGTGCCAGCAGTGGGGGTGGGGACACCATATATTTT.

This clonotype was picked up many times. The chain joins TRBV5-1 to TRBJ1-6, with D hard to call. Germline values: CDR1 SGHRS, CDR2 YFSETQ. The CDR3 totals 16 residues. The V end lost 0 bases, the J end lost 7 bases, and 14 bases lay between the germline ends. The CDR3 spells CASSLGGVSRNSPLHF. CDR3 sequence (DNA): TGCGCCAGCAGCTTGGGCGGGGTTTCGAGAAATTCACCCCTCCACTTT.

This clonotype was picked up many times. This chain joins TRBV6-1 and TRBJ1-2, with D tentatively TRBD1 (6 bases). CDR3 length equals 14 residues. V gave up 6 bases and J gave up 8 bases, with 19 bases separating them. Germline V gives CDR1 MNHNS, CDR2 SASEGT. The CDR3 sequence is CASSIKQGVTGYTF. The CDR3 DNA reads as TGTGCCAGCAGCATCAAACAGGGAGTGACGGGCTACACCTTC.

This chain links TRBV7-9 with TRBJ1-3; TRBD1 matches at 7 bases. This CDR3 region has 14 residues. V gave up 8 bases and J gave up 0 bases; unmatched junction bases: 4. Per germline, CDR1 SEHNR and CDR2 FQNEAQ (reference sequence). The CDR3 nucleotides are TGTGCCAGCGAGGGGGCGAGCTCTGGAAACACCATATATTTT. Translation gives CASEGASSGNTIYF.

The chain is built from TRBV3-1 and TRBJ1-4; D might be TRBD1 (6 bases). The CDR3 is 15 amino acids. In germline, CDR1 is LGHDT, CDR2 YNNKEL (reference sequence). V lost 4 bases and J 8 bases, leaving 17 bases between the germline ends. CDR3 in DNA: TGTGCCAGCAGCCGAGGGGCAGGGGAAATGGAAAAACTGTTTTTT. As protein: CASSRGAGEMEKLFF.

V is TRBV13 and J is TRBJ1-1; 7 bases align to TRBD1. V was pared by 5 bases and J by 3 bases, with 9 bases of the junction left unmatched. This CDR3 has 15 residues. CDR1 and CDR2 (germline): PRHDT, FYEKMQ (reference sequence). The CDR3 protein is CASSTWDSGHTEAFF. CDR3 coding DNA: TGTGCCAGCAGCACCTGGGACAGCGGACACACTGAAGCTTTCTTT.

The chain recombines TRBV5-1 with TRBJ2-4, with no clear D. This CDR3 is 14 amino acids long. V dropped 0 bases and J dropped 6 bases, with 10 bases sitting between them. The germline CDR1 and CDR2 sequences are SGHRS and YFSETQ. The DNA of the CDR3 is TGCGCCAGCAGCTTGGACGGTCAGAGAAACATTCAGTACTTC. This codes for CASSLDGQRNIQYF.

The CDR3, as DNA: TGTGCCAGCCGGGACCCAAAAAGGAACTATGGCTACACCTTC. Translated, it gives CASRDPKRNYGYTF. The V call is TRBV12-3 or TRBV12-4, the J call TRBJ1-2, with D maybe TRBD1 (5 bases). The length of the CDR3 is 14 residues. Between the trimmed V and J ends, which lost 8 bases and 2 bases, there was a span of 15 bases.

As for this clonotype: No DNA is shown, since the ends of the CDR3 on it are uncertain; the CDR3 is the one TCRdb lists. The rearrangement joins TRBV7-3 to TRBJ1-5; the DNA was not used to check the table's D call, TRBD1. Germline CDR1 is SGHTA and CDR2 is FQGTGA. The CDR3 length is 23 residues, termini included. This CDR3 reads CASSHDDGKQYFGPGGLNQPQHF.